This entry lists 25 T cell receptor beta chains sequenced from one sample in a study of T cell responses to AZD1222 COVID-19 vaccine. The assay was immunoSEQ multiplex PCR, and TCRdb's table has in-frame clones only and misses some. The sample has 150,000 or so clones, about 88% seen once. Here the sequenced sample was peripheral blood, taken on day 0 of AZD1222 vaccination. The receptors shown here come from an adult in good health.

The chain couples TRBV5-4 to TRBJ1-1; D remains ambiguous. CDR3 length equals 15 residues. Germline loops: CDR1 SGHNT, CDR2 YYREEE (reference sequence). Trimming took 4 bases from V and 7 from J, leaving 20 bases between them. As DNA, the CDR3 is TGTGCCAGCAGCCTGCAGCGGGGTCCGGAGGATGAAGCTTTCTTT. This codes for CASSLQRGPEDEAFF.

This chain connects TRBV7-2 to TRBJ2-7; 14 nucleotides align to TRBD2. The CDR3 length is 17 residues. V lost 0 bases, J lost 0 bases, and 1 base stayed unmatched. CDR1 is SGHTA, CDR2 FQGNSA, per germline. The CDR3 bases are TGTGCCAGCAGCTTAGCGGGACTAGCGGGGGACTCCTACGAGCAGTACTTC. Translation gives CASSLAGLAGDSYEQYF. The full variable domain, completed using reference TRBV7-2 and TRBJ2-7, is GAGVSQSPSNKVTEKGKDVELRCDPISGHTALYWYRQSLGQGLEFLIYFQGNSAPDKSGLPSDRFSAERTGGSVSTLTIQRTQQEDSAVYLCASSLAGLAGDSYEQYFGPGTRLTVT.

This chain links TRBV9 with TRBJ1-1; D unresolved. V gave up 4 bases and J gave up 4 bases, with 20 bases separating them. CDR1 and CDR2 from the germline V gene are SGDLS and YYNGEE. The length of the CDR3 is 16 residues. DNA of the CDR3: TGTGCCAGCAGCCCCCAAGGGAACGGTGACGCCACTGAAGCTTTCTTT. Amino acid sequence: CASSPQGNGDATEAFF.

The V gene is TRBV3-1 (or the pseudogene TRBV3-2), the J gene TRBJ2-5; possibly TRBD2 for D (6 bases). Germline V CDR1 and CDR2: LGHDT, YNNKEL (reference sequence). CDR3 length equals 14 residues. Trimming left V 3 bases short and J 1 base short, with 9 bases between. The CDR3 DNA reads TGTGCCAGCAGCCAGGGTAGCGGCCAAGAGACCCAGTACTTC. Its protein is CASSQGSGQETQYF.

This chain joins TRBV15 and TRBJ2-7; the D gene is possibly TRBD1 (5 bases). Germline V gives CDR1 LNHNV, CDR2 YYDKDF (reference sequence). CDR3 length: 14 amino acids. Deletions cut 0 bases from V and 2 bases from J, with 8 bases between. The CDR3 loop reads CATSRDRAAYEQYF. The CDR3 DNA reads TGTGCCACCAGCAGAGACAGGGCAGCCTACGAGCAGTACTTC.

The chain has TRBV7-3 and TRBJ2-1, with 12 positions matching TRBD2. Germline values: CDR1 SGHTA, CDR2 FQGTGA. The CDR3 has 16 residues. V gave up 6 bases and J gave up 0 bases; unmatched junction bases: 3. CDR3 sequence reads: CASSILAGGSYNEQFF. CDR3 DNA sequence: TGTGCCAGCAGTATACTAGCGGGGGGCTCCTACAATGAGCAGTTCTTC.

The rearrangement joins TRBV18 to TRBJ2-2, with D perhaps TRBD2 (5 bases). Germline loops: CDR1 KGHSH, CDR2 LQKENI. V was cut by 0 bases and J by 4 bases, with 15 bases left in between. CDR3 size: 17 residues. The CDR3 sequence is CASSPPIGRAGTGELFF. CDR3 bases: TGTGCCAGCTCACCACCGATTGGCCGGGCGGGCACCGGGGAGCTGTTTTTT.

This chain joins TRBV28 and TRBJ1-1; D gene ambiguous. Trimming removed 3 bases from V and 1 base from J, with 9 bases in between. Germline V gives CDR1 MDHEN, CDR2 SYDVKM. This CDR3 comprises 14 residues. The CDR3 region is CASSLWSTNTEAFF. The CDR3 coding sequence is TGTGCCAGCAGTTTGTGGTCCACGAACACTGAAGCTTTCTTT.

The chain is built from TRBV28 and TRBJ1-2; D is undetermined. Between the trimmed V and J ends, which lost 5 bases and 6 bases, there was a span of 10 bases. This CDR3 has 12 amino acids. The germline CDR1 and CDR2 sequences are MDHEN and SYDVKM. CDR3 in amino acids: CASSGRIDGYTF. Written as DNA, the CDR3 is TGTGCCAGCAGTGGGCGGATTGATGGCTACACCTTC.

The V gene is TRBV6-2 or TRBV6-3, the J gene TRBJ1-2; D might be TRBD1 (6 bases). V lost 5 bases, J lost 7 bases, and 17 bases lay in between. Germline assignment: CDR1 MNHEY and CDR2 SVGEGT. This CDR3 region has 14 residues. CDR3 in DNA: TGTGCCAGCAGTCGACAGGACCGACTGGGTGGCTACACCTTC. Residues: CASSRQDRLGGYTF.

The chain carries TRBV18 and TRBJ2-7, with D possibly being TRBD1 (6 bases). There are 13 residues in the CDR3. The germline V gene has CDR1 KGHSH and CDR2 LQKENI. V dropped 1 base and J dropped 6 bases, with 10 bases sitting between them. The CDR3 nucleotides are TGTGCCAGCTCACCACTAGGCAGGGGCGAGCAGTACTTC. Residues: CASSPLGRGEQYF.

The chain employs TRBV6-2 or TRBV6-3 and TRBJ1-5; D remains ambiguous. The germline gives CDR1 MNHEY, CDR2 SVGEGT. With 2 bases removed from V and 2 bases from J, the gap between germline ends came to 7 bases. There are 14 residues in the CDR3. Written as DNA, the CDR3 is TGTGCCAGCAGTTACAAGGACCGCAATCAGCCCCAGCATTTT. This encodes CASSYKDRNQPQHF.

The CDR3 DNA reads TGCGCCAGCAGCCCCCTGGAAGGGGACAACTTCTACGAGCAGTACTTC. Translating gives CASSPLEGDNFYEQYF. The rearrangement links TRBV5-1 to TRBJ2-7; D possibly corresponds to TRBD1 (6 bases). CDR1 and CDR2 (germline): SGHRS, YFSETQ. This CDR3 region has 16 residues. V was cut by 4 bases and J by 3 bases, with 20 bases left in between.

CDR3 DNA sequence: TGTGCCAGCAGTCTGGCCGCGGGGACTAGCGGGGCGAACACCGGGGAGCTGTTTTTT. Translating it yields CASSLAAGTSGANTGELFF. The chain is built from TRBV2 and TRBJ2-2; 13 bases match TRBD2. J was trimmed by 0 bases and V by 5 bases; bases with no gene match: 9. Germline-derived CDR1 and CDR2 are SNHLY and FYNNEI. The CDR3 is made up of 19 amino acids.

The chain employs TRBV2 and TRBJ1-1; TRBD1 agrees at 10 bases. With 6 bases clipped from V and 0 bases from J, the junction kept 7 bases outside the gene matches. The germline V gene has CDR1 SNHLY and CDR2 FYNNEI. CDR3 length: 16 amino acids. The CDR3: CASSGIGTGVNTEAFF. The CDR3 DNA reads as TGTGCCAGCAGCGGAATCGGGACAGGGGTGAACACTGAAGCTTTCTTT.

V and J are TRBV27 and TRBJ1-3; perhaps TRBD1 as D (5 bases). The CDR3 sequence is 16 residues long. Trimming stripped 5 bases from V and 0 bases from J, with 14 bases between. Germline assignment: CDR1 MNHEY and CDR2 SMNVEV (reference sequence). The CDR3 spells CASSPRQHPSGNTIYF. As DNA, the CDR3 is TGTGCCAGCAGTCCCCGACAGCACCCCTCTGGAAACACCATATATTTT.

The chain has TRBV19 and TRBJ2-1; 15 nucleotides match TRBD2. Trimming at V came to 5 bases and at J to 4 bases, leaving 9 bases not matched to a gene. This CDR3 region has 18 residues. Germline CDR1 LNHDA, CDR2 SQIVND (reference sequence). CDR3 region: CASSFYWTSGGGYNEQFF. The DNA of the CDR3 is TGTGCCAGTAGTTTTTATTGGACTAGCGGGGGGGGATACAATGAGCAGTTCTTC.

The chain couples TRBV10-3 to TRBJ2-1, with D perhaps being TRBD1 or TRBD2 (5 bases each). Germline V CDR1 and CDR2: ENHRY, SYGVKD. This CDR3 contains 14 residues. Trimming cost V 3 bases and J 2 bases, with 8 bases left between them. Here the CDR3 DNA reads TGTGCCATCAGTGAAAAGGGACCCTACAATGAGCAGTTCTTC. Its protein is CAISEKGPYNEQFF.

The gene calls are TRBV11-2 and TRBJ2-3, with D uncertain. Germline CDR1 is SGHAT and CDR2 is FQNNGV. V was trimmed by 5 bases and J by 1 base, leaving 7 bases between them. There are 13 residues in the CDR3. DNA for the CDR3: TGTGCCAGCAGCCCGAGCGGCACAGATACGCAGTATTTT. This sequence encodes CASSPSGTDTQYF. Supplemented by reference TRBV11-2 and TRBJ2-3, the full variable domain reads EAGVAQSPRYKIIEKRQSVAFWCNPISGHATLYWYQQILGQGPKLLIQFQNNGVVDDSQLPKDRFSAERLKGVDSTLKIQPAKLEDSAVYLCASSPSGTDTQYFGPGTRLTVL.

This clone has just one count. The chain is built from TRBV15 and TRBJ2-3; TRBD2 matches at 13 bases. The CDR3 sequence is 19 residues long. The germline CDR1 and CDR2 sequences are LNHNV and YYDKDF (reference sequence). The V and J ends lost 4 bases and 8 bases, in that order; junction bases with no gene match: 18. This CDR3 reads CATSTTLGLAGSLRGTQYF. The CDR3, as DNA: TGTGCCACCAGCACTACGCTGGGACTAGCGGGATCATTACGGGGTACGCAGTATTTT.

The chain uses TRBV28 and TRBJ2-3, with D perhaps TRBD1 (6 bases). The germline V and J ends were trimmed by 10 bases and 5 bases, with 16 bases remaining between them. The CDR3 covers 13 residues. Germline V gene data show CDR1 as MDHEN and CDR2 as SYDVKM. CDR3 coding DNA: TGTGCCACCCGACAAGGGGGTGTAGATACGCAGTATTTT. This translates into CATRQGGVDTQYF.

This chain uses TRBV28 with TRBJ1-2; the D is unclear. CDR1 MDHEN and CDR2 SYDVKM come from the germline V gene. There are 12 residues in the CDR3. Deletions cut 2 bases from V and 6 bases from J, with 7 bases between. The CDR3, as DNA: TGTGCCAGCAGTTTAGGGTCCCATGGCTACACCTTC. Protein product: CASSLGSHGYTF.

V gene TRBV19 combines with J gene TRBJ1-3, with D possibly being TRBD1 (5 bases). The germline V gene has CDR1 LNHDA and CDR2 SQIVND (reference sequence). The CDR3 has 13 residues. The V end lost 9 bases, the J end lost 5 bases, and 14 bases lay between the germline ends. Written as DNA, the CDR3 is TGTGCCAGAGCCGAGGGGCGCCGAAACACCATATATTTT. It yields the protein CARAEGRRNTIYF.

V gene TRBV19 combines with J gene TRBJ1-3, with 10 bases lining up with TRBD1. Trimming at V came to 1 base and at J to 2 bases, leaving 5 bases not matched to a gene. Germline CDR1 and CDR2: LNHDA and SQIVND (reference sequence). The CDR3 is made up of 17 amino acids. CDR3 nucleotide sequence: TGTGCCAGTAGTATAGTCGGGACAGGGGCGGCTGGAAACACCATATATTTT. Translating it yields CASSIVGTGAAGNTIYF.

This chain uses TRBV11-2 with TRBJ2-7; the D gene is possibly TRBD2 (6 bases). Trimming removed 4 bases at V and 10 bases at J, with 14 bases between. Germline lookup yields CDR1 SGHAT and CDR2 FQNNGV. The CDR3 is 12 amino acids. Here the CDR3 DNA reads TGTGCCAGCAGCTCAACGTGGGGGGATCAGTACTTC. Translation gives CASSSTWGDQYF.